Presented here are 27 T cell receptor beta chains from one specimen sequenced in a study of Tregs in tolerant kidney transplant recipients. TCRdb keeps only in-frame clones here, not all; method: immunoSEQ multiplex PCR. This table holds tens of thousands of clones, 90% to 95% found once. The sample in question was CD4+ T cells from blood, obtained before the transplant. These receptors all stem from a human donor who received a combined kidney and bone marrow transplant.

The rearrangement joins TRBV18 to TRBJ2-1, with D tentatively TRBD1 (5 bases). The length of the CDR3 is 13 residues. Germline lookup yields CDR1 KGHSH and CDR2 LQKENI. Trimming took off 2 bases at V and 9 bases at J, with 11 bases between the two ends. CDR3 nucleotides: TGTGCCAGCTCACCAGTGGGGCCCGGTGAGCAGTTCTTC. Its translation: CASSPVGPGEQFF.

The chain recombines TRBV28 with TRBJ2-7, with 7 bases identical to TRBD1. V was pared by 3 bases and J by 2 bases, with 4 bases of the junction left unmatched. The length of the CDR3 is 14 residues. Germline V CDR1 and CDR2: MDHEN, SYDVKM. CDR3 coding DNA: TGTGCCAGCAGTTTCCGGACAGGTACCTACGAGCAGTACTTC. Translated, it gives CASSFRTGTYEQYF.

This clone is a singleton in its sample. Mismatch with germline at one junction end may stem from a read error. The chain combines TRBV6-1 with TRBJ2-7, with 12 positions matching TRBD2. Germline-derived CDR1 and CDR2 are MNHNS and SASEGT. The CDR3 runs 12 residues. In DNA, the CDR3 is TGTGCCAGCAGTGTCCCTAGCGGGAGGGCCCTCTTC. It yields the protein CASSVPSGRALF.

This sequence joins TRBV7-2 and TRBJ2-1; no definite D call. This CDR3 has 13 amino acids. The V end lost 2 bases, the J end lost 15 bases, and 17 bases lay between the germline ends. Germline V gives CDR1 SGHTA, CDR2 FQGNSA. CDR3 sequence (DNA): TGTGCCAGCAGCTTAATGGCCGACATATCAGGGTTCTTC. Protein sequence: CASSLMADISGFF.

This clone has just one count. V and J are TRBV7-8 and TRBJ2-7; 8 bases are a match to TRBD2. The J segment lost 0 bases and the V segment lost 1 base, leaving 5 bases of the junction unmatched. The CDR3 length is 16 residues. Germline-derived CDR1 and CDR2 are SGHVS and FQNEAQ. CDR3 sequence reads: CASSLGSGTRSYEQYF. The CDR3 bases are TGTGCCAGCAGCTTAGGTAGCGGGACCCGCTCCTACGAGCAGTACTTC.

Details on this clone: In the same sample, other DNA sequences code for this CDR3. The chain combines TRBV4-1 with TRBJ2-1; 7 bases are shared with TRBD1. Trimming removed 6 bases from V and 1 base from J; junction bases left unmatched: 6. Germline V gives CDR1 MGHRA, CDR2 YSYEKL. The CDR3 is 15 residues long. Written as DNA, the CDR3 is TGCGCCAGCAGTCCATGGACAGGATCCTACAATGAGCAGTTCTTC. It translates to CASSPWTGSYNEQFF.

This sequence joins TRBV12-5 and TRBJ1-6; D is unresolved. Germline V lookup: CDR1 LGHNT, CDR2 FRNRAP. CDR3 length equals 14 residues. Trimming shortened V by 1 base and J by 6 bases, and 7 bases separated the two germline ends. Here the CDR3 DNA reads TGTGCTAGTGGTTTGGGGCACCCTAATTCACCCCTCCACTTT. Protein product: CASGLGHPNSPLHF.

This clone has only one observation. The chain recombines TRBV4-2 with TRBJ1-2; 7 bases are shared with TRBD1. The ends lost 3 bases at V and 3 bases at J; junction bases unmatched: 7. The CDR3 extends over 15 amino acids. Germline V lookup: CDR1 LGHNA, CDR2 YNFKEQ. CDR3 sequence (DNA): TGTGCCAGCAGCCAGGGTGACAGGGAGGACTATGGCTACACCTTC. This sequence encodes CASSQGDREDYGYTF.

V and J are TRBV30 and TRBJ2-2; D is unclear. Per germline, CDR1 GTSNPN and CDR2 SVGIG (reference sequence). The CDR3 has 11 amino acids. The V end lost 4 bases, the J end lost 7 bases, and 7 bases lay between the germline ends. CDR3 in amino acids: CAWTIGGELFF. CDR3 DNA: TGTGCCTGGACGATCGGCGGGGAGCTGTTTTTT.

Only a few counts were recorded for this clone. The chain recombines TRBV18 with TRBJ2-2; 7 bases fit TRBD1. V was clipped by 3 bases and J by 0 bases; unmatched bases: 7. The germline V gene encodes CDR1 KGHSH and CDR2 LQKENI. This CDR3 is built from 17 residues. For the CDR3, the DNA is TGTGCCAGCTCACCGTTTAGGGACAGCGCGAACACCGGGGAGCTGTTTTTT. Encoded protein: CASSPFRDSANTGELFF. Drawing the rest from reference TRBV18 and TRBJ2-2, the complete variable domain is NAGVMQNPRHLVRRRGQEARLRCSPMKGHSHVYWYRQLPEEGLKFMVYLQKENIIDESGMPKERFSAEFPKEGPSILRIQQVVRGDSAAYFCASSPFRDSANTGELFFGEGSRLTVL.

The rearrangement uses TRBV14 and TRBJ2-5; unclear D gene. CDR1 is SGHDN and CDR2 is FVKESK in the germline V gene. V lost 4 bases, J lost 7 bases, and 13 bases lay in between. The CDR3 spans 13 residues. CDR3 protein: CASSRNGESTQYF. DNA for the CDR3: TGTGCCAGCAGCCGGAACGGAGAGTCGACCCAGTACTTC.

This clone was counted a single time. Compared with germline, one end of the junction differs, possibly owing to a read error. This same CDR3 is encoded by further DNA sequences in the sample. Here the CDR3 DNA reads TGCGCCAGCAGCGCTACTAACCAGCCCCCCTATGGTTACACCTTC. Amino acids: CASSATNQPPYGYTF. This chain connects TRBV5-1 to TRBJ1-2; D remains ambiguous. Germline values: CDR1 SGHRS, CDR2 YFSETQ. The CDR3 length is 15 residues.

This clone was seen a few times. The same CDR3 is also encoded by other DNA sequences in this sample. The chain employs TRBV9 and TRBJ1-6, with 11 bases aligning to TRBD1. This CDR3 is 16 amino acids long. CDR1 SGDLS and CDR2 YYNGEE come from the germline V gene. V lost 5 bases and J lost 5; bases outside the gene matches: 6. The CDR3 region is CASSLGQGANNSPLHF. The CDR3 DNA is TGTGCCAGCAGTCTAGGACAGGGGGCAAATAATTCACCCCTCCACTTT.

The chain uses TRBV5-4 and TRBJ2-5, with D perhaps TRBD1 (5 bases). Germline loops: CDR1 SGHNT, CDR2 YYREEE (reference sequence). Between the trimmed V and J ends, which lost 3 bases and 4 bases, there was a span of 10 bases. The length of the CDR3 is 13 residues. The CDR3 sequence: CASSWQGGETQYF. The DNA of the CDR3 is TGTGCCAGCAGCTGGCAGGGTGGAGAGACCCAGTACTTC.

This chain connects TRBV7-9 to TRBJ2-7; 9 positions agree with TRBD1. The CDR3 runs to 15 residues. Unmatched junction bases numbered 10, after V lost 5 bases and J lost 5 bases. Germline V lookup: CDR1 SEHNR, CDR2 FQNEAQ (reference sequence). In DNA form, the CDR3 reads TGTGCCAGCAGCCGATTACAGGGGGCGCGGAACGAGCAGTACTTC. It encodes CASSRLQGARNEQYF.

The chain has TRBV29-1 and TRBJ2-3, with 10 bases lining up with TRBD2. Germline CDR1 and CDR2: SQVTM and ANQGSEA. The junction had 16 bases not matched to a gene; V was cut back by 2 bases and J by 2 bases. The CDR3 is 19 residues long. CDR3 region: CSVESGLARGSYTTDTQYF. Written as DNA, the CDR3 is TGCAGCGTTGAATCGGGACTAGCGCGAGGCAGTTACACCACAGATACGCAGTATTTT.

CDR3 in amino acids: CASSPSAGAGANVLTF. The CDR3 DNA is TGTGCCAGCAGCCCATCGGCGGGGGCAGGGGCCAACGTCCTGACTTTC. This chain links TRBV2 with TRBJ2-6, with D perhaps matching TRBD2 (7 bases). V was clipped by 6 bases and J by 4 bases, with 16 bases between them. This CDR3 comprises 16 residues. CDR1 is SNHLY and CDR2 is FYNNEI in the germline V gene.

The chain couples TRBV19 to TRBJ2-5; 9 nucleotides agree with TRBD1. Germline lookup yields CDR1 LNHDA and CDR2 SQIVND (reference sequence). V shed 5 bases, J shed 5 bases, and the junction held 6 bases outside the gene matches. This CDR3 contains 14 residues. The CDR3: CASSRTGVGETQYF. CDR3 nucleotides: TGTGCCAGTAGTCGGACAGGGGTGGGTGAGACCCAGTACTTC.

This chain uses TRBV6-5 with TRBJ2-3; the match to TRBD2 covers 8 bases. Germline V gene lookup returns CDR1 MNHEY and CDR2 SVGAGI. The trim removed 6 bases at V and 0 bases at J, leaving 2 bases unmatched. CDR3 length: 14 residues. CDR3 bases: TGTGCCAGCAGACAGCGGGAGAGCACAGATACGCAGTATTTT. It codes for CASRQRESTDTQYF.

The chain carries TRBV29-1 and TRBJ2-7; 7 nucleotides match TRBD1. Germline CDR1 is SQVTM and CDR2 is ANQGSEA. V dropped 3 bases and J dropped 7; count of bases not matched to a gene: 6. The CDR3 loop spans 12 amino acids. The chain's CDR3 is CSVERQGNEQYF. The CDR3 nucleotides are TGCAGCGTTGAGAGACAGGGTAATGAGCAGTACTTC.

The V gene is TRBV5-1, the J gene TRBJ2-5; no clear D. The CDR3 spans 14 residues. The germline V gene encodes CDR1 SGHRS and CDR2 YFSETQ. V was cut by 0 bases and J by 5 bases, with 11 bases left in between. CDR3 amino acids: CASSLDVVWETQYF. CDR3 DNA: TGCGCCAGCAGCTTGGACGTAGTATGGGAGACCCAGTACTTC.

The chain carries TRBV6-6 and TRBJ1-1, with 9 bases fitting TRBD1. The CDR3 runs to 14 residues. Germline V gene sequence: CDR1 MNHNY, CDR2 SVGAGI (reference sequence). Trimming took 6 bases from V and 3 from J; bases not matched to a gene: 5. CDR3 residues: CASRTGQGDTEAFF. CDR3 sequence (DNA): TGTGCCAGCAGGACGGGACAGGGTGACACTGAAGCTTTCTTT.

The chain links TRBV9 to TRBJ1-6; TRBD1 agrees at 11 bases. J lost 8 bases, V lost 0 bases, and 4 bases had no gene match. The CDR3 contains 16 residues. Germline V CDR1 and CDR2: SGDLS, YYNGEE. For the CDR3, the DNA is TGTGCCAGCAGCGTAGAGGGGACAGGGGGGGATTCACCCCTCCACTTT. Translated, it gives CASSVEGTGGDSPLHF.

The rearrangement joins TRBV7-2 to TRBJ2-7; 12 nucleotides align to TRBD2. The CDR3 covers 16 residues. V dropped 3 bases and J dropped 2; count of bases not matched to a gene: 5. Germline CDR1 and CDR2: SGHTA and FQGNSA. CDR3: CASSLGASGGAYEQYF. The CDR3 bases are TGTGCCAGCAGCTTGGGGGCTAGCGGGGGGGCCTACGAGCAGTACTTC.

This sequence joins TRBV7-4 and TRBJ2-7; 9 positions agree with TRBD1. The J segment lost 3 bases and the V segment lost 2 bases, leaving 5 bases of the junction unmatched. The CDR3 is 15 residues long. Germline V gene data show CDR1 as SGHVT and CDR2 as SQSDAQ. The CDR3 DNA follows: TGTGCCAGCAGCTTACCCGGACAGGGGTTCTACGAGCAGTACTTC. Translated, it gives CASSLPGQGFYEQYF.

J is TRBJ2-2 and V is TRBV2, with D perhaps matching TRBD1 (5 bases). Trimming took off 6 bases at V and 5 bases at J, with 16 bases between the two ends. Germline CDR1 reads SNHLY; CDR2 reads FYNNEI. The CDR3 is 15 residues long. The CDR3 DNA is TGTGCCAGCAGCCTCAGGGTGGCCGCAACCGGGGAGCTGTTTTTT. This codes for CASSLRVAATGELFF.

The chain is built from TRBV4-3 and TRBJ2-1; 9 bases agree with TRBD2. V lost 1 base to trimming and J lost 1 base; unmatched junction nucleotides: 8. The CDR3 spans 18 residues. Germline values: CDR1 LGHNA, CDR2 YSLEER. CDR3 sequence: CASSQGRGGYPSYNEQFF. CDR3 bases: TGCGCCAGCAGCCAAGGGCGGGGGGGCTACCCTTCCTACAATGAGCAGTTCTTC.